Each of the 30 T cell receptor beta chains below was sequenced from the same sample in a study of monozygotic twins with inflammatory bowel disease. Reanalyzing the 5' RACE reads, TCRdb keeps one entry per CDR3 protein, without DNA. The sample holds approximately 200,000 distinct CDR3 sequences. Specimen: blood. These receptors all come from a human donor with ulcerative colitis or Crohn's disease, or a healthy co-twin of an affected twin (not recorded which).

The chain uses TRBV5-1 and TRBJ1-2; TCRdb calls TRBD1, which cannot be checked without DNA. CDR3 size: 14 residues. Germline CDR1 reads SGHRS; CDR2 reads YFSETQ. The CDR3 loop is CASSGMTGWDGYTF.

The chain uses TRBV7-9 and TRBJ2-1. This CDR3 contains 16 residues. The germline V gene has CDR1 SEHNR and CDR2 FQNEAQ (reference sequence). The chain's CDR3 is CASSPVRGENYNEQFF.

This sequence joins TRBV7-3 and TRBJ2-5; TCRdb designates TRBD1, a call that cannot be tested without DNA. Looked up from germline, CDR1 is SGHTA and CDR2 is FQGTGA. The CDR3 is 16 amino acids. The CDR3: CASSQRPGTAEETQYF.

This chain's CDR3 is CSVEGGGAGDTQYF. The chain couples TRBV29-1 to TRBJ2-5; the D call of TRBD1 rests on TCRdb alone, since no DNA is present to check it. The V gene's germline CDR1 is SQVTM and CDR2 ANQGSEA. This CDR3 comprises 14 residues.

The chain couples TRBV7-8 to TRBJ1-2. Germline V gene sequence: CDR1 SGHVS, CDR2 FQNEAQ. The CDR3 totals 15 residues. CDR3 sequence: CASSLGQLLNYGYTF. Complete variable domain (other parts from reference TRBV7-8 and TRBJ1-2): GAGVSQSPRYKVAKRGQDVALRCDPISGHVSLFWYQQALGQGPEFLTYFQNEAQLDKSGLPSDRFFAERPEGSVSTLKIQRTQQEDSAVYLCASSLGQLLNYGYTFGSGTRLTVV.

The chain is built from TRBV7-9 and TRBJ2-1; TCRdb's D call, TRBD1, is unchecked because there is no DNA. The CDR3 is 14 residues long. The germline gives CDR1 SEHNR, CDR2 FQNEAQ (reference sequence). The CDR3 sequence is CASSLVTGPNEQFF.

The chain couples TRBV19 to TRBJ1-1; as DNA is missing, the TRBD1 call by TCRdb cannot be tested. Germline V gene lookup returns CDR1 LNHDA and CDR2 SQIVND (reference sequence). This CDR3 is 14 amino acids long. The CDR3 sequence: CASSKGTGSTEAFF.

The chain joins TRBV18 to TRBJ2-7; checking the TCRdb D call of TRBD1 is not possible without DNA. This CDR3 comprises 17 residues. CDR1 KGHSH and CDR2 LQKENI come from the germline V gene. Here the CDR3 reads CASSPPLAGRGVYEQYF.

The gene calls are TRBV5-1 and TRBJ1-2; TCRdb returns TRBD1, unconfirmable since there is no DNA. The CDR3 has 14 residues. Germline V gene sequence: CDR1 SGHRS, CDR2 YFSETQ. CDR3 region: CASSLEMLGVGYTF.

This chain connects TRBV6-1 to TRBJ2-7; TCRdb's D call of TRBD1 is untestable without DNA. The germline V gene encodes CDR1 MNHNS and CDR2 SASEGT. The CDR3 spans 14 residues. This chain's CDR3 is CASSARDRDYEQYF.

This sequence joins TRBV11-2 and TRBJ2-2; the D call of TRBD1 rests on TCRdb alone, since no DNA is present to check it. Germline CDR1 and CDR2: SGHAT and FQNNGV. CDR3 length: 15 amino acids. The CDR3 protein is CASSGDRTNTGELFF.

J is TRBJ1-1 and V is TRBV6-1; TCRdb selects TRBD1, and the lack of DNA leaves this call unchecked. The CDR3 has 15 amino acids. CDR1 is MNHNS and CDR2 is SASEGT in the germline V gene. The chain's CDR3 is CASTYVGGMNTEAFF.

This sequence joins TRBV2 and TRBJ2-7; TCRdb lists TRBD1, though no DNA is available to test this call. Germline V lookup: CDR1 SNHLY, CDR2 FYNNEI. The CDR3 consists of 13 residues. CDR3 sequence: CASREYRVDEQYF.

The genes are TRBV7-6 and TRBJ2-3; with no DNA, the TCRdb D assignment of TRBD2 cannot be verified. The CDR3 totals 13 residues. Germline CDR1 is SGHVS and CDR2 is FNYEAQ. The CDR3 spells CASSSLAGSTQYF. Combining the CDR3 with reference TRBV7-6 and TRBJ2-3 gives the whole variable domain GAGVSQSPRYKVTKRGQDVALRCDPISGHVSLYWYRQALGQGPEFLTYFNYEAQQDKSGLPNDRFSAERPEGSISTLTIQRTEQRDSAMYRCASSSLAGSTQYFGPGTRLTVL.

This chain uses TRBV7-2 with TRBJ1-5. In germline, CDR1 is SGHTA, CDR2 FQGNSA. The CDR3 sequence is 12 residues long. The CDR3 region is CASSPRGQPQHF.

J is TRBJ1-1 and V is TRBV29-1. The CDR3 spans 13 residues. The germline V gene has CDR1 SQVTM and CDR2 ANQGSEA. The CDR3 loop is CSVGSHENTEAFF.

The chain uses TRBV20-1 and TRBJ2-7; the D call from TCRdb, TRBD2, cannot be confirmed without DNA. Germline-derived CDR1 and CDR2 are DFQATT and SNEGSKA (reference sequence). The CDR3 contains 19 residues. The CDR3 sequence is CSARETSGGAFFGKYEQYF.

The chain is built from TRBV14 and TRBJ2-7. This CDR3 is built from 14 residues. The germline CDR1 and CDR2 sequences are SGHDN and FVKESK. The CDR3 loop is CASSQGFPPYEQYF.

The chain combines TRBV5-6 with TRBJ1-5. The CDR3 is 13 residues long. Germline V gene data show CDR1 as SGHDT and CDR2 as YYEEEE. CDR3 residues: CASSLGQAPSQHF.

The chain employs TRBV9 and TRBJ1-1; checking the TCRdb D call of TRBD1 is not possible without DNA. In germline, CDR1 is SGDLS, CDR2 YYNGEE. This CDR3 region has 13 residues. The CDR3 protein is CASSAPGGTEAFF.

The genes are TRBV10-3 and TRBJ2-3; TCRdb calls TRBD2, which cannot be checked without DNA. The CDR3 is made up of 17 amino acids. Germline-derived CDR1 and CDR2 are ENHRY and SYGVKD. The CDR3 sequence: CAISEPTSGGPRDTQYF.

V is TRBV15 and J is TRBJ1-3. This CDR3 spans 14 amino acids. The V gene's germline CDR1 is LNHNV and CDR2 YYDKDF (reference sequence). The CDR3 is CATSISSSGNTIYF.

The CDR3 loop reads CASSYSRLGKNIQYF. The rearrangement uses TRBV6-5 and TRBJ2-4. Germline assignment: CDR1 MNHEY and CDR2 SVGAGI. The CDR3 consists of 15 residues.

The rearrangement uses TRBV7-9 and TRBJ2-7; lacking DNA, the TRBD1 call made by TCRdb goes unchecked. The CDR3 length is 14 residues. Germline V lookup: CDR1 SEHNR, CDR2 FQNEAQ (reference sequence). The CDR3 loop is CASSNPGRSYEQYF.

The chain has TRBV5-1 and TRBJ2-3; as DNA is missing, the TRBD1 call by TCRdb cannot be tested. This CDR3 has 16 amino acids. In germline, CDR1 is SGHRS, CDR2 YFSETQ. The CDR3 here is CASSPPPGQGTDTQYF.

The genes are TRBV20-1 and TRBJ1-2. The CDR3 contains 13 residues. Germline V lookup: CDR1 DFQATT, CDR2 SNEGSKA (reference sequence). CDR3 sequence: CMEGRSESGGYTF.

This chain connects TRBV29-1 to TRBJ1-2. CDR1 and CDR2 from the germline V gene are SQVTM and ANQGSEA. This CDR3 spans 11 amino acids. This CDR3 reads CSVEEAYGYTF.

The chain combines TRBV9 with TRBJ2-1; with no DNA, the TCRdb D assignment of TRBD1 cannot be verified. Germline V gives CDR1 SGDLS, CDR2 YYNGEE. The CDR3 loop spans 14 amino acids. This CDR3 reads CASSSQGAYNEQFF.

The V gene is TRBV7-8, the J gene TRBJ2-7. Germline CDR1 reads SGHVS; CDR2 reads FQNEAQ. The CDR3 loop spans 16 amino acids. The CDR3 here is CASSELVEGSSYEQYF.

The chain couples TRBV20-1 to TRBJ2-5; TCRdb selects TRBD2, and the lack of DNA leaves this call unchecked. The germline V gene encodes CDR1 DFQATT and CDR2 SNEGSKA (reference sequence). This CDR3 contains 14 residues. CDR3 amino acids: CSADPGLAGETQYF.